A selection of T cell receptor beta chains follows, all from one sample in a study of CD8 T cells in Susac syndrome. Via MiXCR, TCRdb re-called the immunoSEQ multiplex PCR reads, giving one row per CDR3 protein. In the table there are 150,000 or so distinct CDR3 sequences, around 94% of which are singletons. What was sequenced was CD4+ T cells from PBMCs. All receptors derive from a human donor in good health. Each CDR3 is given with its conserved first and last residue. The D gene is left open where the match is weak. Size is stated for part of the rows, as once, few or many counts, or as a class when the clone is expanded.

clone size: few
D gene: -
V gene: TRBV3-1
J gene: TRBJ2-5
CDR3 DNA: TGTGCCAGCAGCCAGGCAGAGACCCAGTACTTC
CDR3 protein: CASSQAETQYF

clone size: -
D gene: -
V gene: TRBV15
J gene: TRBJ1-1
CDR3 DNA: TGTGCCACCAGCGGATACGCTGAAGCTTTCTTT
CDR3 protein: CATSGYAEAFF

clone size: -
D gene: -
V gene: TRBV6-2/TRBV6-3
J gene: TRBJ2-3
CDR3 DNA: TGTGCCAGCACCCCTCTGGGGTACAGCATTAGCACAGATACGCAGTATTTT
CDR3 protein: CASTPLGYSISTDTQYF

clone size: -
D gene: -
V gene: TRBV12-3/TRBV12-4
J gene: TRBJ1-4
CDR3 DNA: TGTGCCAGCAGTTTTTCCGACCGTCAGACAAAACTGTTTTTT
CDR3 protein: CASSFSDRQTKLFF

clone size: -
D gene: TRBD2
V gene: TRBV29-1
J gene: TRBJ2-3
CDR3 DNA: TGCAGCGTTGCTCAACTAGCGGGGGGCACAGATACGCAGTATTTT
CDR3 protein: CSVAQLAGGTDTQYF

clone size: -
D gene: -
V gene: TRBV2
J gene: TRBJ2-7
CDR3 DNA: TGTGCCAGCAGTGATGGGACACTTTCCTACGAGCAGTACTTC
CDR3 protein: CASSDGTLSYEQYF

clone size: -
D gene: -
V gene: TRBV20-1
J gene: TRBJ1-2
CDR3 DNA: TGCAGTGCTAGAGTTGGGACCAGCGGAGAGAGTGGCTACACCTTC
CDR3 protein: CSARVGTSGESGYTF

clone size: -
D gene: -
V gene: TRBV5-6
J gene: TRBJ2-7
CDR3 DNA: TGTGCCAGCAGCTTGATAAGGCAGACAAGGGAGTACGAGCAGTACTTC
CDR3 protein: CASSLIRQTREYEQYF

clone size: -
D gene: TRBD1
V gene: TRBV7-8
J gene: TRBJ1-5
CDR3 DNA: TGTGCCAGCAGCTTACCGGGACAGGGTACACATCAGCCCCAGCATTTT
CDR3 protein: CASSLPGQGTHQPQHF

clone size: -
D gene: -
V gene: TRBV20-1
J gene: TRBJ2-5
CDR3 DNA: TGCAGTGCTCTGCCCAGGAGGGCCCAGTACTTC
CDR3 protein: CSALPRRAQYF

clone size: few
D gene: TRBD1
V gene: TRBV27
J gene: TRBJ2-7
CDR3 DNA: TGTGCCAGCAGTTTTCGGGACAGGGTCTACGAGCAGTACTTC
CDR3 protein: CASSFRDRVYEQYF

clone size: -
D gene: TRBD2
V gene: TRBV7-2
J gene: TRBJ2-3
CDR3 DNA: TGTGCCAGCAGCTTAGGCCCAGCGGGGGGCACAGATACGCAGTATTTT
CDR3 protein: CASSLGPAGGTDTQYF

clone size: -
D gene: TRBD2
V gene: TRBV14
J gene: TRBJ2-3
CDR3 DNA: TGTGCCAGCAGCCCCTCACTAGCGGGGGAGACAGATACGCAGTATTTT
CDR3 protein: CASSPSLAGETDTQYF

clone size: -
D gene: -
V gene: TRBV12-3/TRBV12-4
J gene: TRBJ1-2
CDR3 DNA: TGTGCCAGCAGCCTAGAGGGCTCTGATGGCTACACCTTC
CDR3 protein: CASSLEGSDGYTF

clone size: -
D gene: -
V gene: TRBV9
J gene: TRBJ2-5
CDR3 DNA: TGTGCCAGCAGCATCTCCTTTCGAGAGACCCAGTACTTC
CDR3 protein: CASSISFRETQYF

clone size: -
D gene: -
V gene: TRBV27
J gene: TRBJ1-6
CDR3 DNA: TGTGCCAGCAGTTTAATGTCAGGGCAGGATTCACCCCTCCACTTT
CDR3 protein: CASSLMSGQDSPLHF

clone size: -
D gene: -
V gene: TRBV3-1
J gene: TRBJ1-6
CDR3 DNA: TGTGCCAGCAGCCATGGAGGGCGGGATTCACCCCTCCACTTT
CDR3 protein: CASSHGGRDSPLHF

clone size: -
D gene: TRBD1
V gene: TRBV7-2
J gene: TRBJ2-7
CDR3 DNA: TGTGCCAGCAGCCGAGACAGGGGGGTCTCCTACGAGCAGTACTTC
CDR3 protein: CASSRDRGVSYEQYF

clone size: -
D gene: -
V gene: TRBV12-3/TRBV12-4
J gene: TRBJ1-5
CDR3 DNA: TGTGCCAGCAGTTTAGGAGGGCTCAATTCCAATCAGCCCCAGCATTTT
CDR3 protein: CASSLGGLNSNQPQHF

clone size: -
D gene: TRBD1
V gene: TRBV9
J gene: TRBJ1-4
CDR3 DNA: TGTGCCAGCTACAGGGGAAATAATGAAAAACTGTTTTTT
CDR3 protein: CASYRGNNEKLFF

clone size: once
D gene: -
V gene: TRBV29-1
J gene: TRBJ2-7
CDR3 DNA: TGCAGCGCCAAGGACGAAGGCGAGCAGTACTTC
CDR3 protein: CSAKDEGEQYF

clone size: once
D gene: TRBD2
V gene: TRBV9
J gene: TRBJ2-1
CDR3 DNA: TGTGCCAGCAGCGTAGATCGAGCGGGGGGGCGTCTGTTCTTC
CDR3 protein: CASSVDRAGGRLFF

clone size: -
D gene: -
V gene: TRBV9
J gene: TRBJ2-7
CDR3 DNA: TGTGCCAGCAGCCCTGCGCCGGGCTCCTACGAGCAGTACTTC
CDR3 protein: CASSPAPGSYEQYF

clone size: -
D gene: -
V gene: TRBV20-1
J gene: TRBJ2-3
CDR3 DNA: TGCAGTGCTCCTCCGCCGAGGGAGGTCCCAGATACGCAGTATTTT
CDR3 protein: CSAPPPREVPDTQYF

clone size: -
D gene: -
V gene: TRBV30
J gene: TRBJ2-3
CDR3 DNA: TGTGCCTGGAGCCGTGGTCAGGGGGGGACAGATACGCAGTATTTT
CDR3 protein: CAWSRGQGGTDTQYF

clone size: -
D gene: TRBD1
V gene: TRBV24-1
J gene: TRBJ1-4
CDR3 DNA: TGTGCCACCAGTGATGGAGGACAGGGCGAAAAACTGTTTTTT
CDR3 protein: CATSDGGQGEKLFF

clone size: -
D gene: -
V gene: TRBV29-1
J gene: TRBJ1-1
CDR3 DNA: TGCAGCGTTGCGGAATTCGTGAACACTGAAGCTTTCTTT
CDR3 protein: CSVAEFVNTEAFF

clone size: -
D gene: -
V gene: TRBV12-3/TRBV12-4
J gene: TRBJ2-7
CDR3 DNA: TGTGCCAGCAGGTCAGGAGGGCTCCTCTACGAGCAGTACTTC
CDR3 protein: CASRSGGLLYEQYF

clone size: -
D gene: -
V gene: TRBV19
J gene: TRBJ1-1
CDR3 DNA: TGTGCCAGTACCTCCCTCAGGGCCGACACTGAAGCTTTCTTT
CDR3 protein: CASTSLRADTEAFF

clone size: -
D gene: -
V gene: TRBV7-2
J gene: TRBJ2-3
CDR3 DNA: TGTGCCGGCAGATCGGGCACAGATACGCAGTATTTT
CDR3 protein: CAGRSGTDTQYF

clone size: -
D gene: TRBD1
V gene: TRBV29-1
J gene: TRBJ2-1
CDR3 DNA: TGCAGCGTTGACTCGGGACAGCGTAGGTTCTTC
CDR3 protein: CSVDSGQRRFF

clone size: once
D gene: -
V gene: TRBV23-1
J gene: TRBJ2-7
CDR3 DNA: TGCGCCAGCAGTCAACTAGAACGCTACGAGCAGTACTTC
CDR3 protein: CASSQLERYEQYF

clone size: -
D gene: -
V gene: TRBV20-1
J gene: TRBJ1-2
CDR3 DNA: TGCAGTGCCCGGAGGACGGCCGTCAGAGGGTACACCTTC
CDR3 protein: CSARRTAVRGYTF

clone size: -
D gene: -
V gene: TRBV2
J gene: TRBJ1-5
CDR3 DNA: TGTGCCAGCAGTGACAGGGGAGGACAGCCCCAGCATTTT
CDR3 protein: CASSDRGGQPQHF

clone size: -
D gene: TRBD1
V gene: TRBV29-1
J gene: TRBJ1-2
CDR3 DNA: TGCAGCGGACAGGGACTGGATGGCTACACCTTC
CDR3 protein: CSGQGLDGYTF

clone size: once
D gene: -
V gene: TRBV6-5
J gene: TRBJ2-7
CDR3 DNA: TGTGCCAGCAGTTACTCTGGGGGGGCTGGGATCTACGAGCAGTACTTC
CDR3 protein: CASSYSGGAGIYEQYF

clone size: -
D gene: TRBD1
V gene: TRBV6-5
J gene: TRBJ2-2
CDR3 DNA: TGTGCCAGCAGTCGGGGACAGGTTGACACCGGGGAGCTGTTTTTT
CDR3 protein: CASSRGQVDTGELFF

clone size: -
D gene: -
V gene: TRBV7-9
J gene: TRBJ2-5
CDR3 DNA: TGTGCCAGCAGCTTAGGCCGCTACGGACAAGAGACCCAGTACTTC
CDR3 protein: CASSLGRYGQETQYF

clone size: -
D gene: -
V gene: TRBV9
J gene: TRBJ1-1
CDR3 DNA: TGTGCCAGCAGCGGCTCAGGGAGGACTGAAGCTTTCTTT
CDR3 protein: CASSGSGRTEAFF

clone size: -
D gene: -
V gene: TRBV15
J gene: TRBJ1-1
CDR3 DNA: TGTGCCACCAGCAGAGGAGGACACCAGAACACTGAAGCTTTCTTT
CDR3 protein: CATSRGGHQNTEAFF

clone size: once
D gene: TRBD2
V gene: TRBV28
J gene: TRBJ2-7
CDR3 DNA: TGTGCCAGCAGTTTCTTAACTAGCGGGCAGTACTTC
CDR3 protein: CASSFLTSGQYF

clone size: -
D gene: -
V gene: TRBV7-3
J gene: TRBJ1-2
CDR3 DNA: TGTGCCAGCAGCCCCAAGGCAGGGGAGGACTATGGCTACACCTTC
CDR3 protein: CASSPKAGEDYGYTF

clone size: -
D gene: -
V gene: TRBV30
J gene: TRBJ2-5
CDR3 DNA: TGTGCCTGGAGTGGGGAAGAGACCCAGTACTTC
CDR3 protein: CAWSGEETQYF

clone size: -
D gene: -
V gene: TRBV5-6
J gene: TRBJ2-5
CDR3 DNA: TGTGCCAGCAGCCCTAGACCCGACAGACAAGAGACCCAGTACTTC
CDR3 protein: CASSPRPDRQETQYF

clone size: -
D gene: -
V gene: TRBV29-1
J gene: TRBJ1-3
CDR3 DNA: TGCAGCGTTGCATTAGTTGGAAACACCATATATTTT
CDR3 protein: CSVALVGNTIYF

clone size: -
D gene: -
V gene: TRBV6-5
J gene: TRBJ1-2
CDR3 DNA: TGTGCCAGCAGTTACGCAGCTAACTATGGCTACACCTTC
CDR3 protein: CASSYAANYGYTF

clone size: once
D gene: TRBD1
V gene: TRBV25-1
J gene: TRBJ2-1
CDR3 DNA: TGTGCCAGCAGTGAAACGGGACAGGGAATCAATGAGCAGTTCTTC
CDR3 protein: CASSETGQGINEQFF

clone size: once
D gene: -
V gene: TRBV29-1
J gene: TRBJ2-5
CDR3 DNA: TGCAGCGCCCGGGACACGCAGAAAGAGACCCAGTACTTC
CDR3 protein: CSARDTQKETQYF